These 22 T cell receptor beta chains came from one sample sequenced in a study of T cells in Graves' hyperthyroidism and ophthalmopathy. TCR beta CDR3 regions were amplified from RNA. Researchers ran a first-round RT-PCR on the TCR CDR3 using the HTBI primer set. From the multiplex PCR reads, TCRdb called clonotypes with MiXCR, one entry per CDR3 protein. The table lists fewer than 650,000 distinct CDR3 sequences, roughly 14% of them singletons, with 3.5% to 4.5% in the top ten. What was sequenced was blood. These receptors were collected from a woman aged 40 to 50 with Graves' ophthalmopathy.

The chain carries TRBV19 and TRBJ2-7; D possibly corresponds to TRBD1 (6 bases). The ends were cut back, 6 bases at V and 2 bases at J, with 17 bases in the middle. The CDR3 runs to 15 residues. Germline V CDR1 and CDR2: LNHDA, SQIVND (reference sequence). The CDR3 is CASSRSGTQAYEQYF. CDR3 sequence (DNA): TGTGCCAGTAGCCGTTCCGGGACACAAGCCTACGAGCAGTACTTC.

This clonotype was found a few times. The rearrangement links TRBV7-9 to TRBJ2-2; D remains ambiguous. Germline V gene data show CDR1 as SEHNR and CDR2 as FQNEAQ (reference sequence). Trimming removed 5 bases at V and 5 bases at J, with 6 bases between. The CDR3 is 12 amino acids. The CDR3 DNA follows: TGTGCCAGCAGCCACAAGACCGGGGAGCTGTTTTTT. This sequence encodes CASSHKTGELFF.

This clonotype was picked up many times. The CDR3 DNA follows: TGCAGTGCTAGGGCGGGACACCCGCGGGAGACCCAGTACTTC. Protein sequence: CSARAGHPRETQYF. The chain links TRBV20-1 to TRBJ2-5, with D possibly called TRBD1 or TRBD2 (6 bases each). Looked up from germline, CDR1 is DFQATT and CDR2 is SNEGSKA (reference sequence). The CDR3 is made up of 14 amino acids. Between the trimmed V and J ends, which lost 3 bases and 5 bases, there was a span of 16 bases.

This clonotype was counted many times. The rearrangement joins TRBV7-2 to TRBJ1-2, with 10 nucleotides matching TRBD1. Unmatched junction bases numbered 3, after V lost 1 base and J lost 4 bases. The CDR3 loop spans 15 amino acids. Per the germline V gene, CDR1 is SGHTA and CDR2 is FQGNSA. The CDR3 region is CASSLVGTGVYGYTF. In DNA form, the CDR3 reads TGTGCCAGCAGCTTAGTCGGGACAGGGGTCTATGGCTACACCTTC.

This clonotype has ten or more counts. This rearrangement joins TRBV30 to TRBJ2-7; TRBD2 matches 10 bases. V lost 2 bases to trimming and J lost 5 bases; unmatched junction nucleotides: 15. The CDR3 has 17 residues. The germline gives CDR1 GTSNPN, CDR2 SVGIG (reference sequence). The CDR3 spells CAWSFWSVGTSVHEQYF. The CDR3 nucleotides read TGTGCCTGGAGTTTCTGGAGCGTAGGGACTAGCGTCCACGAGCAGTACTTC. Drawing the rest from reference TRBV30 and TRBJ2-7, the complete variable domain is SQTIHQWPATLVQPVGSPLSLECTVEGTSNPNLYWYRQAAGRGLQLLFYSVGIGQISSEVPQNLSASRPQDRQFILSSKKLLLSDSGFYLCAWSFWSVGTSVHEQYFGPGTRLTVT.

This clonotype was seen at least ten times. The V gene is TRBV20-1, the J gene TRBJ1-2; possible D gene TRBD1, 6 bases. Trimming shortened V by 6 bases and J by 3 bases, and 20 bases separated the two germline ends. This CDR3 has 15 residues. Looked up from germline, CDR1 is DFQATT and CDR2 is SNEGSKA (reference sequence). CDR3 sequence: CSAKPDRTEHYGYTF. CDR3 bases: TGCAGTGCAAAACCCGATCGGACAGAGCACTATGGCTACACCTTC.

The chain is built from TRBV4-1 and TRBJ2-7, with TRBD2 matching over 7 bases. In germline, CDR1 is MGHRA, CDR2 YSYEKL. The CDR3 is made up of 16 amino acids. The V and J ends lost 0 bases and 7 bases, in that order; junction bases with no gene match: 12. The CDR3 sequence: CASSQEPAGAFEEQYF. Written as DNA, the CDR3 is TGCGCCAGCAGCCAAGAACCGGCGGGAGCCTTTGAAGAGCAGTACTTC.

J is TRBJ2-5 and V is TRBV28; the D is unclear. Trimming removed 6 bases at V and 5 bases at J, with 7 bases between. Germline values: CDR1 MDHEN, CDR2 SYDVKM. This CDR3 has 11 residues. CDR3 in amino acids: CASSGVETQYF. The CDR3 nucleotides read TGTGCCAGCAGCGGCGTGGAGACCCAGTACTTC.

The sample holds many counts of this clonotype. The chain links TRBV6-2 or TRBV6-3 to TRBJ1-5; TRBD1 is a possible D gene (6 bases). V was cut by 6 bases and J by 6 bases, with 18 bases left in between. Germline CDR1 reads MNHEY; CDR2 reads SVGEGT. This CDR3 region has 15 residues. CDR3 loop: CASRPVYRAGQPQHF. The CDR3 bases are TGTGCCAGCAGGCCAGTCTACAGGGCGGGTCAGCCCCAGCATTTT.

This clonotype was seen repeatedly, ten times or more. The chain is built from TRBV29-1 and TRBJ2-5; TRBD1 might be the D (6 bases). Germline V gene data show CDR1 as SQVTM and CDR2 as ANQGSEA. The V gene lost 0 bases and the J gene lost 4 bases, with 12 bases spanning the gap. This CDR3 is built from 14 residues. For the CDR3, the DNA is TGCAGCGTTGAAGATAGGGGGTCGGGAGAGACCCAGTACTTC. It is translated as CSVEDRGSGETQYF.

This clonotype was observed at least ten times. This chain uses TRBV28 with TRBJ2-7; D might be TRBD2 (5 bases). CDR1 is MDHEN and CDR2 is SYDVKM in the germline V gene. The CDR3 is 15 residues long. V was trimmed by 8 bases and J by 2 bases, leaving 19 bases between them. The CDR3 nucleotides are TGTGCCAGCGGCCTAGCCTACGTACGGGCCTACGAGCAGTACTTC. This translates into CASGLAYVRAYEQYF.

This clonotype has only a few counts. V is TRBV19 and J is TRBJ1-3; the D is unclear. Trimming pared 7 bases from V and 0 bases from J, leaving 13 bases between. Germline CDR1 reads LNHDA; CDR2 reads SQIVND (reference sequence). The CDR3 is made up of 15 amino acids. The CDR3 loop is CASTRVPPSGNTIYF. The CDR3 coding sequence is TGTGCCAGTACCCGGGTGCCACCCTCTGGAAACACCATATATTTT.

In this sample, this clonotype turned up many times. This chain uses TRBV10-3 with TRBJ1-2; D is perhaps TRBD1 (6 bases). This CDR3 is 14 amino acids long. Germline-derived CDR1 and CDR2 are ENHRY and SYGVKD. V was pared by 7 bases and J by 5 bases, with 17 bases between. The CDR3 bases are TGTGCCATCACTTCTCCGGACAGTTTTTATGGCTACACCTTC. Protein product: CAITSPDSFYGYTF.

In its sample, this clonotype was seen many times. The chain uses TRBV5-6 and TRBJ2-5; 10 bases match TRBD1. In germline, CDR1 is SGHDT, CDR2 YYEEEE. This CDR3 is 15 amino acids long. V lost 2 bases, J lost 5 bases, and 6 bases stayed unmatched. CDR3: CASSFRQGARETQYF. The CDR3 nucleotides read TGTGCCAGCAGCTTCAGACAGGGGGCACGGGAGACCCAGTACTTC.

This clonotype was seen at least ten times. The V gene is TRBV7-2, the J gene TRBJ1-1, with no clear D. Germline V gene lookup returns CDR1 SGHTA and CDR2 FQGNSA. V lost 5 bases, J lost 2 bases, and 15 bases lay in between. This CDR3 comprises 15 residues. DNA of the CDR3: TGTGCCAGCAGCCAGCCGGTGGGCCACAACACTGAAGCTTTCTTT. It yields the protein CASSQPVGHNTEAFF.

This clonotype was recorded many times. The CDR3 spells CANRDRGNTEAFF. DNA for the CDR3: TGTGCCAACCGGGACAGGGGGAACACTGAAGCTTTCTTT. The genes are TRBV2 and TRBJ1-1; 10 bases are shared with TRBD1. Per germline, CDR1 SNHLY and CDR2 FYNNEI. The J segment lost 1 base and the V segment lost 10 bases, leaving 3 bases of the junction unmatched. The CDR3 is made up of 13 amino acids.

The rearrangement uses TRBV6-2 or TRBV6-3 and TRBJ1-1, with TRBD1 identical over 9 bases. The CDR3 runs to 13 residues. The ends lost 11 bases at V and 0 bases at J; junction bases unmatched: 4. Germline assignment: CDR1 MNHEY and CDR2 SVGEGT. CDR3 residues: CAAYRGLNTEAFF. DNA of the CDR3: TGTGCCGCTTACAGGGGGCTGAACACTGAAGCTTTCTTT.

This clonotype was counted ten times or more. CDR3 in DNA: TGTGCCAGCAGTTTTGGGGGGCATGCTTTCTTT. Protein: CASSFGGHAFF. V usage is TRBV28 and J usage is TRBJ1-1; D is possibly TRBD1 (6 bases). Trimming removed 3 bases from V and 11 bases from J, with 10 bases in between. Germline-derived CDR1 and CDR2 are MDHEN and SYDVKM. The CDR3 sequence is 11 residues long. Full variable domain (outside the CDR3, taken from reference TRBV28 and TRBJ1-1): DVKVTQSSRYLVKRTGEKVFLECVQDMDHENMFWYRQDPGLGLRLIYFSYDVKMKEKGDIPEGYSVSREKKERFSLILESASTNQTSMYLCASSFGGHAFFGQGTRLTVV.

This clonotype was picked up many times. The chain recombines TRBV20-1 with TRBJ2-7; 8 bases map to TRBD2. CDR1 is DFQATT and CDR2 is SNEGSKA in the germline V gene (reference sequence). V gave up 3 bases and J gave up 3 bases; unmatched junction bases: 7. The length of the CDR3 is 14 residues. The CDR3 DNA is TGCAGTGCTAGGGCTCTAGCGGGTTTCTACGAGCAGTACTTC. Protein product: CSARALAGFYEQYF.

This clonotype was seen more than once but under ten times. A much larger clone sits a single nucleotide away, making a read error possible. This rearrangement joins TRBV7-2 to TRBJ2-7; 7 nucleotides line up with TRBD1. There are 15 residues in the CDR3. Germline-derived CDR1 and CDR2 are SGHTA and FQGNSA. The DNA of the CDR3 is TGTGCCAGCGGCTTTTTGGTGACAGGGTTTGGGGAGCAGTACTTC. Its protein product is CASGFLVTGFGEQYF.

This clonotype was counted a few times. J is TRBJ2-7 and V is TRBV27; D is unclear. The ends were cut back, 5 bases at V and 0 bases at J, with 14 bases in the middle. Germline V gives CDR1 MNHEY, CDR2 SMNVEV (reference sequence). The CDR3 length is 15 residues. The CDR3, as DNA: TGTGCCAGCAGTCGTTTCGACGGAGACTCCTACGAGCAGTACTTC. Translated: CASSRFDGDSYEQYF.

This clonotype occurred many times. The chain joins TRBV6-5 to TRBJ1-5, with D possibly TRBD1 on 6 matching bases. V lost 0 bases to trimming and J lost 1 base, with 13 bases between them. Per germline, CDR1 MNHEY and CDR2 SVGAGI. The CDR3 consists of 17 residues. The CDR3 spells CASSYSWRGGSNQPQHF. In DNA form, the CDR3 reads TGTGCCAGCAGTTACTCGTGGAGGGGGGGGAGCAATCAGCCCCAGCATTTT.